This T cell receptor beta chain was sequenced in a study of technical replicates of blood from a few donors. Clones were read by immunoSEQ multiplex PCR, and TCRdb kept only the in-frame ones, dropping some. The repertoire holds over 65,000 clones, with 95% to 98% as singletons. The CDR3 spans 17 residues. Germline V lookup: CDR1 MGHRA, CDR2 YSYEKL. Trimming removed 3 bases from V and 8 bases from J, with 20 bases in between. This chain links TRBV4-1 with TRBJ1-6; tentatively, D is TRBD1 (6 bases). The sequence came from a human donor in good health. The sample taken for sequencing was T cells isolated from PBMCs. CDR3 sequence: CASSQRVIRDKYSPLHF. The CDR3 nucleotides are TGCGCCAGCAGCCAGAGAGTAATCCGGGACAAATATTCACCCCTCCACTTT.